This TCR beta chain was sequenced during a study of OX40 agonist ivuxolimab in advanced cancers. About the investigation overall: The costimulatory receptor OX40 (CD134) was targeted by ivuxolimab, a fully human IgG2 agonistic monoclonal antibody. Intravenous ivuxolimab was administered to patients every 2 weeks at six dose levels: 0.01, 0.1, 0.3, 1.5, 3 and 10 mg/kg. Partial responses were achieved by three dose-escalation patients, of whom one had hepatocellular carcinoma and two had cutaneous melanoma. Of the 50 to 55 patients in dose escalation, about 20 had hepatocellular carcinoma, approximately 15 had melanoma, 9 had renal cell carcinoma and 9 had head and neck cancer. A male proportion of around 83% and a mean age of about 60 years, ranging from about 23 to 79, were recorded for the dose-escalation cohort. The paper reports the monotherapy dose-escalation portion (N of about 51 patients) of the phase I ivuxolimab trial. The purpose of peripheral TCRbeta sequencing was to test whether ivuxolimab changed TCR sequence diversity and led to clonal T-cell expansion. Patients were allowed to have had prior anti-PD-1, anti-PD-L1 or anti-CTLA-4 therapy, and approximately 40% of the dose-escalation patients had been treated with checkpoint inhibitors.

The paper as a whole reports these results and caveats: Which antigens the clonally expanded peripheral T cells were specific for was not determined. In the 0.1-3.0 mg/kg groups, partial responders had among the lowest normalized peripheral clonal expansion, particularly in CD8+ T cells. Low levels of normalized T-cell clonal expansion were also seen in some nonresponding patients. After ivuxolimab, expanded clones were on average more numerous among CD8+ T cells than among CD4+ T cells. At doses of 0.1 to 3.0 mg/kg, clonal expansion of both CD4+ and CD8+ blood T cells was observed from baseline to week 6.

For sequencing of the TCRbeta CDR3 region, genomic DNA was extracted from the sorted cells. TCRbeta CDR3 regions were sequenced using the immunoSEQ Assay. TCRdb stores this immuneACCESS table with in-frame sequences only. Part of the clones is absent; in the studies checked, under half of the shortfall reflects unresolved V genes, and no reason is known for the rest. The sample includes 65,000 to 90,000 clones, with roughly 90% observed a single time. The ten biggest clones cover roughly a tenth of the sample. The trial excluded patients who had a history of autoimmune disease or were on systemic immunosuppression. Peripheral blood for TCR sequencing was collected from all dose cohorts at baseline, on cycle 4 day 1, and on cycle 7 day 1. Samples were obtained from an open-label, multicenter, first-in-human phase I dose-escalation trial of ivuxolimab. The trial enrolled adults with locally advanced or metastatic head and neck squamous cell, hepatocellular, melanoma or renal cell carcinoma. Before TCR sequencing, CD4+ T cells and CD8+ T cells from peripheral blood were sorted into separate populations.

On this clone: Its recognized antigen is unknown. The input lacks base qualities; no much larger clone sits a single base away.

For CDR1 and CDR2, the germline V gene lists KGHSH and LQKENI. The CDR3 spans 14 residues, from the cysteine through the phenylalanine. Only the CDR3 DNA is retained, 42 bases long and in frame from the first base. V and J lose 6 bases and 5 bases, and a span of 15 bases separates them. The chain uses TRBV18 and TRBJ2-3; a tentative D call is TRBD2 (5 bases match). The sequences come from CD4+ or CD8+ T cells sorted from blood, collected in a trial of the OX40 agonist ivuxolimab. The clonotype originates from an adult with an advanced solid tumor such as melanoma, head and neck, liver or kidney cancer. The DNA reads as follows: TGTGCCAGCTCTTGGACTCAAGGCGAAGATACGCAGTATTTT. Its coded protein is CASSWTQGEDTQYF.